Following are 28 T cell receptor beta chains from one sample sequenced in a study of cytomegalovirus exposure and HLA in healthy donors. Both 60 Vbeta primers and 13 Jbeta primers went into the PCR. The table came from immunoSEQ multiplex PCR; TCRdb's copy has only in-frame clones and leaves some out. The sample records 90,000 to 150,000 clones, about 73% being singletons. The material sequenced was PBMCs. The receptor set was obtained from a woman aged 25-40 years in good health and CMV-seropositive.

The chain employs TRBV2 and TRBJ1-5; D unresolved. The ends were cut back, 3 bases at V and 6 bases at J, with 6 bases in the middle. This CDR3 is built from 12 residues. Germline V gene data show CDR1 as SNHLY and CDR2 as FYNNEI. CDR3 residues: CASSEFRQPQHF. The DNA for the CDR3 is TGTGCCAGCAGTGAGTTCCGTCAGCCCCAGCATTTT.

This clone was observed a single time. DNA of the CDR3: TGCGCCAGCGTCCGGACTAGCGGGGGGCCAACGGATACGCAGTATTTT. Amino acid sequence: CASVRTSGGPTDTQYF. The V and J genes are TRBV5-1 and TRBJ2-3, with 14 bases aligning to TRBD2. CDR3 length: 16 residues. CDR1 and CDR2 (germline): SGHRS, YFSETQ. With 7 bases clipped from V and 6 bases from J, the junction kept 10 bases outside the gene matches.

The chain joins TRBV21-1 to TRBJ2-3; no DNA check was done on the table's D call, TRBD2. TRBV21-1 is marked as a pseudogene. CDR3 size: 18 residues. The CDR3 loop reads CASSKTHPGAAEKDTQYF. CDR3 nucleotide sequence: TGTGCCAGCAGCAAAACCCACCCGGGTGCAGCGGAAAAAGATACGCAGTATTTT.

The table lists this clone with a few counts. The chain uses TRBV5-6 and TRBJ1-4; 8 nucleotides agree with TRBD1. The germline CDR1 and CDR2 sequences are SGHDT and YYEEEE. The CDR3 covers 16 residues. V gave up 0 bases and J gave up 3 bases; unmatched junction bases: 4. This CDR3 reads CASSLGQGISNEKLFF. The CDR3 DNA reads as TGTGCCAGCAGCTTGGGACAGGGGATATCTAATGAAAAACTGTTTTTT.

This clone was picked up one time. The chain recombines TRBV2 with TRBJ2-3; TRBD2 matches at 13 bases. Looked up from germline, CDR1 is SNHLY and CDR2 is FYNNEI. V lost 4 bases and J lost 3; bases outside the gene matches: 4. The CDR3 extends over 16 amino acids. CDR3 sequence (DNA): TGTGCCAGCAGTGGACTAGCGGGGGGAGGAACAGATACGCAGTATTTT. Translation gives CASSGLAGGGTDTQYF.

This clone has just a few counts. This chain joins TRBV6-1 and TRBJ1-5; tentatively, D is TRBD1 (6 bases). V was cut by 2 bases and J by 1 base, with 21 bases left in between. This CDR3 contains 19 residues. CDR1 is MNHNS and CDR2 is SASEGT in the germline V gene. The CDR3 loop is CASSESVQTGMGSNQPQHF. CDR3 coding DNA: TGTGCCAGCAGTGAATCGGTGCAAACAGGGATGGGGAGCAATCAGCCCCAGCATTTT.

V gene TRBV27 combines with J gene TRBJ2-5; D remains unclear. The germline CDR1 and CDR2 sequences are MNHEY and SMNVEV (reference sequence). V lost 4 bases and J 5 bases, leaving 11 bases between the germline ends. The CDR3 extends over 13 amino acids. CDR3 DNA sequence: TGTGCCAGCAGTTGGGCCCAGGCGGAGACCCAGTACTTC. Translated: CASSWAQAETQYF.

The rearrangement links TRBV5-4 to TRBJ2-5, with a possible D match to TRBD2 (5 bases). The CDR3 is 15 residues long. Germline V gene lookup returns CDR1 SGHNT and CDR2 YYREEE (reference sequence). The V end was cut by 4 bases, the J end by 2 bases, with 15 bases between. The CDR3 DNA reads TGTGCCAGCAGCGCCGGACGGGGATTACAAGAGACCCAGTACTTC. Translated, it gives CASSAGRGLQETQYF. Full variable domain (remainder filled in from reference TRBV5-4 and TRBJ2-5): ETGVTQSPTHLIKTRGQQVTLRCSSQSGHNTVSWYQQALGQGPQFIFQYYREEENGRGNFPPRFSGLQFPNYSSELNVNALELDDSALYLCASSAGRGLQETQYFGPGTRLLVL.

The CDR3 protein is CASSPGQGQGIQYF. In DNA, the CDR3 is TGTGCCAGCAGCCCCGGACAGGGGCAGGGCATTCAGTACTTC. The gene calls are TRBV5-5 and TRBJ2-4; 9 bases agree with TRBD1. Germline loops: CDR1 SGHKS, CDR2 YYEKEE (reference sequence). There are 14 residues in the CDR3. Trimming cost V 4 bases and J 9 bases; bases outside gene matches: 8.

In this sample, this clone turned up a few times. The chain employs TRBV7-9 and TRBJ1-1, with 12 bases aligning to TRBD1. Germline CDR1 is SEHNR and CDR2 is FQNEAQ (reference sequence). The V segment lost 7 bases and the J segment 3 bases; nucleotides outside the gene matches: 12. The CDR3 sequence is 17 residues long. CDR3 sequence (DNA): TGTGCCAGCACCGTGGGGGACAGGGGGCTCGCTGACACTGAAGCTTTCTTT. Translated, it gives CASTVGDRGLADTEAFF.

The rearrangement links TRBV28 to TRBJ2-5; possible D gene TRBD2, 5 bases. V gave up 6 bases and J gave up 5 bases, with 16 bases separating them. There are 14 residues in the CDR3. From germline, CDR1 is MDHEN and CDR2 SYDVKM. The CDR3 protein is CASRTGGGGETQYF. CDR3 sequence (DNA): TGTGCCAGCAGAACTGGAGGAGGCGGTGAGACCCAGTACTTC.

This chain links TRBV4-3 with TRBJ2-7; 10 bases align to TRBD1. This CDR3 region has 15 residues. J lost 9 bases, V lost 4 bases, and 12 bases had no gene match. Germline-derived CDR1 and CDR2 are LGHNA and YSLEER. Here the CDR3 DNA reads TGCGCCAGCAGCCGCGAGACAGGGGGCAAGGTAGTGCAGTACTTC. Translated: CASSRETGGKVVQYF.

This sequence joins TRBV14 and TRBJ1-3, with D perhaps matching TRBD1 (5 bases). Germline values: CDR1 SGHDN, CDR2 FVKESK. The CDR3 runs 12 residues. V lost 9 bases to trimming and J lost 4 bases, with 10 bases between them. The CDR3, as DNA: TGTGCCAGGGTCGACAGCGGAAACACCATATATTTT. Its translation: CARVDSGNTIYF.

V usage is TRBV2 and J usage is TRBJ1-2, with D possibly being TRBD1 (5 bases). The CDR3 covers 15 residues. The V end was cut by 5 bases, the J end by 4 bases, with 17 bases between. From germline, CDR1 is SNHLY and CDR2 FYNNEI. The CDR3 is CASSLTKTEGYGYTF. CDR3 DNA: TGTGCCAGCAGTCTTACAAAGACAGAAGGCTATGGCTACACCTTC.

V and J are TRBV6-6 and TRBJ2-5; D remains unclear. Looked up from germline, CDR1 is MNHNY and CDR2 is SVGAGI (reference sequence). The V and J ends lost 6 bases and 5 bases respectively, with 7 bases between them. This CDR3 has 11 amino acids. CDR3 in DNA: TGTGCCAGCAGCCTCCGGGAGACCCAGTACTTC. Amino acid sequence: CASSLRETQYF.

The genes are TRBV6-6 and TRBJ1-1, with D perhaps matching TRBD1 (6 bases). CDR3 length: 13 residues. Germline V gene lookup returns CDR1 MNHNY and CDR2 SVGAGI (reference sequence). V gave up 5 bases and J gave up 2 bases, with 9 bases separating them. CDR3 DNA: TGTGCCAGCAGTCCGACAGGAAACACTGAAGCTTTCTTT. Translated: CASSPTGNTEAFF.

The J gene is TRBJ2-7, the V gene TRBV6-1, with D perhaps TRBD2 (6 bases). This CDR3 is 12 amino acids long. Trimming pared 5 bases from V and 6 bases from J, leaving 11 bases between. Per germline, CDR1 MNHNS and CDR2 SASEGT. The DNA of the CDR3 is TGTGCCAGCAGTTCTGGCGGGGTCGAGCAGTACTTC. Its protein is CASSSGGVEQYF.

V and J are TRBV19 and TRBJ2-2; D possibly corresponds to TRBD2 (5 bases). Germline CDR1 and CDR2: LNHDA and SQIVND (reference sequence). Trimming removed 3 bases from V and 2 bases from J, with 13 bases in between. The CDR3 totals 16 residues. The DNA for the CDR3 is TGTGCCAGTAGTATTTTCGAGGGCGCAAACACCGGGGAGCTGTTTTTT. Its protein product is CASSIFEGANTGELFF.

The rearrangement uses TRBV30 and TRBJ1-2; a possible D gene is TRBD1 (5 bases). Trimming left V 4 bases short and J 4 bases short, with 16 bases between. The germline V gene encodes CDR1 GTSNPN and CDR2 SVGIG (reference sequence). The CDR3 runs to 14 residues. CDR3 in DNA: TGTGCCTGGACTCACCTCCGGGGGGGCTATGGCTACACCTTC. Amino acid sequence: CAWTHLRGGYGYTF.

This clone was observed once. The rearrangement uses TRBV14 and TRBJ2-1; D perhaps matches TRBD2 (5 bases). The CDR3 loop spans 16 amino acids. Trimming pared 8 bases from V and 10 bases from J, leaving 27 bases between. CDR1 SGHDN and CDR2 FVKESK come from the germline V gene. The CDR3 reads CASGTIHTYKSGEQFF. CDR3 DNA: TGTGCCAGCGGAACAATCCATACCTACAAATCGGGAGAGCAGTTCTTC.

For the CDR3, the DNA is TGTGCCAGCAGCGTGGAGGGGCAGCCTTTTAGTGTCTTCTTT. Protein product: CASSVEGQPFSVFF. The chain employs TRBV9 and TRBJ1-1; D may be TRBD1 (5 bases). Germline V lookup: CDR1 SGDLS, CDR2 YYNGEE. The CDR3 is 14 amino acids. V was trimmed by 2 bases and J by 14 bases, leaving 22 bases between them.

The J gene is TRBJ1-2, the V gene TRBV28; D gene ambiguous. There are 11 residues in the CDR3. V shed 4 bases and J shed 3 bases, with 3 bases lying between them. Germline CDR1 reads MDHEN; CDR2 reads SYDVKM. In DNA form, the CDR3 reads TGTGCCAGCAGTTACTACTATGGCTACACCTTC. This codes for CASSYYYGYTF.

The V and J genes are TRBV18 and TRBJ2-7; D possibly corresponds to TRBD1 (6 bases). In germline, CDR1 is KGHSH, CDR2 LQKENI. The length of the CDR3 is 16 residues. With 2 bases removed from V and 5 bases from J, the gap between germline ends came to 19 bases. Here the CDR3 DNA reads TGTGCCAGCTCACCAAGAGGGGGTGCAATAATCGACGAGCAGTACTTC. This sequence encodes CASSPRGGAIIDEQYF.

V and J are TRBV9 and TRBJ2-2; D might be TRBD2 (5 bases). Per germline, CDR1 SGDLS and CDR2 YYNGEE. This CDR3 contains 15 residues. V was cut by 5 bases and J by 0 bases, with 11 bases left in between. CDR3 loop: CASRVGGTNTGELFF. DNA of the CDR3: TGTGCCAGCAGGGTTGGAGGAACGAACACCGGGGAGCTGTTTTTT.

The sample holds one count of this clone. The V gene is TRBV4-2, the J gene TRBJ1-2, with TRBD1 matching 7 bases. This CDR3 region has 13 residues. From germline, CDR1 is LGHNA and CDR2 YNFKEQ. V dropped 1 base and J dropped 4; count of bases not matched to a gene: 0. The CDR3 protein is CASSQGDSYGYTF. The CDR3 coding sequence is TGTGCCAGCAGCCAAGGGGACAGCTATGGCTACACCTTC.

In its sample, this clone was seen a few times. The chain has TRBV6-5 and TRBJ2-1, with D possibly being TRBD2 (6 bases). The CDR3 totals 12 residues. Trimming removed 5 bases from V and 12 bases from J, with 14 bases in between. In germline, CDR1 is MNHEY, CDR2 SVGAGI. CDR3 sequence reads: CASSTLRGTQFF. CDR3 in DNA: TGTGCCAGCAGTACCCTTCGCGGGACGCAGTTCTTC.

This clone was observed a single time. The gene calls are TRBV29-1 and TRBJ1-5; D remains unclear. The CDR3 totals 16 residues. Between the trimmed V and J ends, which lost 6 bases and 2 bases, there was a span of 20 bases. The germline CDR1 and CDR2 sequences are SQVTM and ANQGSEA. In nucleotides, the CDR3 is TGCAGCGTCCAGCCCCATTCCAGGCTTGGCAATCAGCCCCAGCATTTT. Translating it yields CSVQPHSRLGNQPQHF.

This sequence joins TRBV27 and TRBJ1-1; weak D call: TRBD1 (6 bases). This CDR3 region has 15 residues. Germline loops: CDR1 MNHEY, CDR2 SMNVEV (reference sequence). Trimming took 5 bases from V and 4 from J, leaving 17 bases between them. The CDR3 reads CASSPAGGQGTEAFF. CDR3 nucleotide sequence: TGTGCCAGCAGTCCTGCGGGGGGGCAGGGCACTGAAGCTTTCTTT.